Below, 9 T cell receptor beta chains from the same sample are listed, as sequenced in a study of radiation and T cells in renal cell carcinoma. Assay used: immunoSEQ multiplex PCR; TCRdb lists only in-frame clones, some missing. The data hold 15,000 to 20,000 clones, with about 50% observed a single time. Sample treatment: 15 Gy SBRT to primary tumor, nephrectomy 4 weeks later. Source: tumor tissue, taken from a patient whose treatment included radiotherapy and nephrectomy. These receptor sequences come from a middle-aged man with renal cell carcinoma.

This clone was counted between two and nine times. At one boundary the junction diverges from the germline segment, which might be a read error. V and J are TRBV7-9 and TRBJ2-7; D possibly corresponds to TRBD1 (6 bases). Germline V gene sequence: CDR1 SEHNR, CDR2 FQNEAQ (reference sequence). The CDR3 loop spans 12 amino acids. CDR3 sequence: CASSLGRGEQYF. For the CDR3, the DNA is TGTGCCAGCAGTTTAGGCAGGGGCGAGCAGTACTTC. Looking up the rest from reference TRBV7-9 and TRBJ2-7 gives the full variable domain: DTGVSQNPRHKITKRGQNVTFRCDPISEHNRLYWYRQTLGQGPEFLTYFQNEAQLEKSRLLSDRFSAERPKGSFSTLEIQRTEQGDSAMYLCASSLGRGEQYFGPGTRLTVT.

This clone came up a few times. The V gene is TRBV2, the J gene TRBJ2-4, with 7 bases fitting TRBD2. The germline V gene encodes CDR1 SNHLY and CDR2 FYNNEI. V trimming: 9 bases; J trimming: 6 bases; junction bases outside the gene matches: 14. The CDR3 consists of 15 residues. The CDR3 is CASRPDGGSGNIQYF. The CDR3, as DNA: TGTGCCAGTAGACCAGACGGGGGGTCCGGAAACATTCAGTACTTC.

In DNA, the CDR3 is TGCGCCAGCAGCTTGGGACGGGGTTATGGCACAGATACGCAGTATTTT. The encoded protein is CASSLGRGYGTDTQYF. The chain employs TRBV5-1 and TRBJ2-3, with D possibly TRBD2 on 5 matching bases. V shed 0 bases and J shed 1 base, with 12 bases lying between them. Germline V gives CDR1 SGHRS, CDR2 YFSETQ. The length of the CDR3 is 16 residues.

V usage is TRBV5-1 and J usage is TRBJ2-5, with D maybe TRBD1 (6 bases). Germline V gives CDR1 SGHRS, CDR2 YFSETQ. V was trimmed by 2 bases and J by 5 bases, leaving 22 bases between them. The CDR3 sequence is 17 residues long. The DNA of the CDR3 is TGCGCCAGCAGCTTCCCCCCAGGGGCGGCCCCTCGGGAGACCCAGTACTTC. As protein: CASSFPPGAAPRETQYF.

Concerning this clone itself: Other DNA sequences in this sample translate to the same CDR3. The genes are TRBV7-9 and TRBJ1-1, with a possible D match to TRBD1 (6 bases). The CDR3 consists of 14 residues. From germline, CDR1 is SEHNR and CDR2 FQNEAQ (reference sequence). V was pared by 2 bases and J by 5 bases, with 12 bases between. CDR3 bases: TGTGCCAGCAGCTTAACGGGGGGCCGGACTGAAGCTTTCTTT. Protein sequence: CASSLTGGRTEAFF.

The rearrangement joins TRBV2 to TRBJ1-1; D gene unclear. Germline values: CDR1 SNHLY, CDR2 FYNNEI. V was pared by 7 bases and J by 3 bases, with 15 bases between. CDR3 length equals 14 residues. CDR3: CASKRESADTEAFF. CDR3 nucleotides: TGTGCCAGCAAACGGGAGTCGGCGGACACTGAAGCTTTCTTT.

This clone is categorized as medium-sized (0.01 to 0.1%). The V call is TRBV19, the J call TRBJ1-5, with D uncertain. The V gene's germline CDR1 is LNHDA and CDR2 SQIVND (reference sequence). The CDR3 runs 13 residues. Trimming cost V 6 bases and J 4 bases, with 10 bases left between them. The CDR3 DNA is TGTGCCAGTAGATTCGCGGGTAATCAGCCCCAGCATTTT. It yields the protein CASRFAGNQPQHF.

This sequence joins TRBV6-5 and TRBJ2-5; TRBD1 aligns across 7 bases. The CDR3 spans 13 residues. Trimming removed 6 bases from V and 1 base from J; junction bases left unmatched: 2. Germline values: CDR1 MNHEY, CDR2 SVGAGI. The CDR3 bases are TGTGCCAGCAGCGGGACAGCCCAAGAGACCCAGTACTTC. Its translation: CASSGTAQETQYF.

This clone was seen a handful of times. The V gene is TRBV5-4, the J gene TRBJ2-1, with 9 nucleotides matching TRBD2. V shed 5 bases and J 10 bases; nucleotides not matched to a gene: 13. This CDR3 comprises 15 residues. Germline-derived CDR1 and CDR2 are SGHNT and YYREEE (reference sequence). The CDR3 bases are TGTGCCAGCAGAACTCTCACGACTAGCGGTCTCGAGCAGTTCTTC. Translated: CASRTLTTSGLEQFF.